This record looks at one TCR beta chain sequence and its context. The antigen is not known. CDR3 length: 16 residues. Germline CDR1 is MNHNY and CDR2 is SVGAGI (reference sequence). J was trimmed by 3 bases and V by 0 bases; bases with no gene match: 4. This sample is drawn from a study of cytomegalovirus exposure and HLA in healthy donors. Study-level results: Researchers reportedly found TCR beta sequences accurately predicted most subjects' HLA-A and HLA-B alleles.

60 Vbeta and 13 Jbeta primers were used in PCR. Profiled with immunoSEQ multiplex PCR; TCRdb holds only in-frame clones, not every one. Of some 150,000 clones detected, about four fifths appear once; the ten largest clones hold over 2.5%. The clonotype was recovered from a man between 18 and 29 years old in good health and CMV-seronegative. Material for sequencing was PBMCs. The chain joins TRBV6-6 to TRBJ2-4, with 8 bases lining up with TRBD1. Here the CDR3 DNA reads TGTGCCAGCAGTTACTCCCAGACAGGGGACAAAAACATTCAGTACTTC. It translates to CASSYSQTGDKNIQYF.